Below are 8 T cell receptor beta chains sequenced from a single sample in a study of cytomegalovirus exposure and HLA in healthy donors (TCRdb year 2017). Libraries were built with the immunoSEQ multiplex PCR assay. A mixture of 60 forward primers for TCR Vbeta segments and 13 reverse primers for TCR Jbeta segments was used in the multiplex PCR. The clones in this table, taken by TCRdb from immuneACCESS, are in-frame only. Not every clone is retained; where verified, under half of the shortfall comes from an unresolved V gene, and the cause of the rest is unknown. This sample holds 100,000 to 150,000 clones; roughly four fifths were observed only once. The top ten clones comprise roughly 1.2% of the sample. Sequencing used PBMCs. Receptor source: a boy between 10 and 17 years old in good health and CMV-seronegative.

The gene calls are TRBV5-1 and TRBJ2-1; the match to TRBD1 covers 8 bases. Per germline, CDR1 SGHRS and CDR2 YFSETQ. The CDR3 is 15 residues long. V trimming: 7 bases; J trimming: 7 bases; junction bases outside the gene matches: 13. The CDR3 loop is CASSQDSGGGNEQFF. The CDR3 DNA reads TGCGCCAGCTCCCAAGATTCAGGGGGCGGGAATGAGCAGTTCTTC.

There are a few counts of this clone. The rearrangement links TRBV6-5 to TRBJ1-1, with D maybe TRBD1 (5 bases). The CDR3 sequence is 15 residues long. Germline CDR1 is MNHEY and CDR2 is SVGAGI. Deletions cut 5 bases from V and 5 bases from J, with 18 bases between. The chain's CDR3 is CASSPGPTGGTEAFF. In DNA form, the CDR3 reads TGTGCCAGCAGTCCGGGACCCACGGGGGGGACTGAAGCTTTCTTT.

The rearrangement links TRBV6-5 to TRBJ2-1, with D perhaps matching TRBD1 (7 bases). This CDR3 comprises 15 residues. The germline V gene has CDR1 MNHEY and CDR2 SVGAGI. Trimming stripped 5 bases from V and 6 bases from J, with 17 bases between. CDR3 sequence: CASSPPQGGGNEQFF. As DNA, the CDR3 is TGTGCCAGCAGTCCACCCCAGGGGGGTGGCAATGAGCAGTTCTTC.

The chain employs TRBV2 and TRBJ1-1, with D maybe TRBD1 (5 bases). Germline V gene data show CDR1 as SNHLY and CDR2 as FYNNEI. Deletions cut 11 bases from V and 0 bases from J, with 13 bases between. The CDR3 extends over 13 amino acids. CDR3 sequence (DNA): TGTGCCGGTCAAGAGGACATGAACACTGAAGCTTTCTTT. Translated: CAGQEDMNTEAFF.

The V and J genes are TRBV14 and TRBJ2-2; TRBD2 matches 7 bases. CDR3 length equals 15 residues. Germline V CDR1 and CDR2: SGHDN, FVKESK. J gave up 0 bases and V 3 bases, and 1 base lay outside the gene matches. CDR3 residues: CASSQGLPNTGELFF. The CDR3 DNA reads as TGTGCCAGCAGCCAGGGACTACCGAACACCGGGGAGCTGTTTTTT.

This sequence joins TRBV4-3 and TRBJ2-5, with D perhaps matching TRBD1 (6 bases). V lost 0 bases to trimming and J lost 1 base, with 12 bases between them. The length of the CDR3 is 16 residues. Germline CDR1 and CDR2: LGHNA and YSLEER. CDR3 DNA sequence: TGCGCCAGCAGCCAAGATCCGGGACACCTCCAAGAGACCCAGTACTTC. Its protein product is CASSQDPGHLQETQYF.

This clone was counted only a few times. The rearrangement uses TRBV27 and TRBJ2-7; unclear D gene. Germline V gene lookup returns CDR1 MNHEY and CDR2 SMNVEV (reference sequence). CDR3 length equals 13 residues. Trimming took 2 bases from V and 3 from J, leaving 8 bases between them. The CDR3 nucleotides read TGTGCCAGCAGTTTAGAACCAGACTACGAGCAGTACTTC. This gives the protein CASSLEPDYEQYF.

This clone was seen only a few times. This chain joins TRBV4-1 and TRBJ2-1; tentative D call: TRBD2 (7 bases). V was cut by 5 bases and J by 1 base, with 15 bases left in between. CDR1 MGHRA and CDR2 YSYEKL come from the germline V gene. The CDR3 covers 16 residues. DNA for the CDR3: TGCGCCAGCAGCTCCTACGGGGGGCGGTCCTACAATGAGCAGTTCTTC. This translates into CASSSYGGRSYNEQFF.